Included here is one T cell receptor beta chain sequence, with context. This record belongs to a study of T cell changes during pregnancy in multiple sclerosis. Sequencing was performed with immunoSEQ multiplex PCR; in TCRdb, only in-frame clones are kept and a portion is missing. The sample records about 84,000 clones, 90% to 95% being singletons. Sequenced material: peripheral blood, taken in the second trimester of pregnancy. The TCR sequence derives from a female donor in good health, enrolled as a control in a pregnancy study.

Here the CDR3 reads CASSLGGTSGEQYF. The CDR3 region has the DNA TGCGCCAGCAGCTTGGGGGGGACTAGCGGAGAGCAGTACTTC. The J gene is TRBJ2-7, the V gene TRBV5-1; 11 bases are shared with TRBD2. The germline CDR1 and CDR2 sequences are SGHRS and YFSETQ. The J segment lost 7 bases and the V segment lost 0 bases, leaving 3 bases of the junction unmatched. The CDR3 covers 14 residues.